This T cell receptor (beta chain) was sequenced for a study of CD8+ T cells in alopecia areata. Germline CDR1 and CDR2: MGHDK and SYGVNS. V lost 2 bases to trimming and J lost 2 bases; unmatched junction nucleotides: 2. The CDR3 runs 14 residues. Regarding treatment: oral pan-JAK inhibitor, 5-10 mg twice daily. Extracted RNA was reverse transcribed into cDNA, the sequencing template. Only in-frame clones appear in the TCRdb table, and some are missing; sequencing was by immunoSEQ multiplex PCR. This sample has some 150,000 clones, with 65% to 90% found just once. The specimen comprised CD8+ T cells sorted from blood, sampled at week 4, from a patient treated with tofacitinib. This TCR came from a human donor with alopecia areata. The chain recombines TRBV25-1 with TRBJ2-7; 8 bases are a match to TRBD1. CDR3 loop: CASSERTGTYEQYF. The CDR3 DNA is TGTGCCAGCAGTGAACGGACAGGGACCTACGAGCAGTACTTC.